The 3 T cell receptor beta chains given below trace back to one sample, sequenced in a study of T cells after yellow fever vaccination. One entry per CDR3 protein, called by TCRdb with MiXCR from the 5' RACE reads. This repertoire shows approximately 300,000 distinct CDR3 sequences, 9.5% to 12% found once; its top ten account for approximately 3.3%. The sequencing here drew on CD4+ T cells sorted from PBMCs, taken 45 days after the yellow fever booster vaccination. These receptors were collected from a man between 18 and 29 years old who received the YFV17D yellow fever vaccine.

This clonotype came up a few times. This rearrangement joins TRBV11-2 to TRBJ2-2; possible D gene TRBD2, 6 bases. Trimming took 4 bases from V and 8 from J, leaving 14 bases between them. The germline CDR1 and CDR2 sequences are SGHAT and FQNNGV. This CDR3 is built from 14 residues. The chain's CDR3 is CASSSIQRAGELFF. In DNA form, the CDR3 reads TGTGCCAGCAGCTCGATCCAGCGGGCAGGGGAGCTGTTTTTT. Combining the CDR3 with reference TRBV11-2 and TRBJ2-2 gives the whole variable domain EAGVAQSPRYKIIEKRQSVAFWCNPISGHATLYWYQQILGQGPKLLIQFQNNGVVDDSQLPKDRFSAERLKGVDSTLKIQPAKLEDSAVYLCASSSIQRAGELFFGEGSRLTVL.

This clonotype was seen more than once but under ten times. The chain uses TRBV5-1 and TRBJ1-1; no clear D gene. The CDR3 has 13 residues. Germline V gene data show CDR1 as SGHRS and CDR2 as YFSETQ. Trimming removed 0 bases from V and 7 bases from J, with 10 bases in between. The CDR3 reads CASSLGRDGEAFF. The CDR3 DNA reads TGCGCCAGCAGCTTGGGGAGGGATGGTGAAGCTTTCTTT. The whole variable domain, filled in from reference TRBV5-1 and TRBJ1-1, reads KAGVTQTPRYLIKTRGQQVTLSCSPISGHRSVSWYQQTPGQGLQFLFEYFSETQRNKGNFPGRFSGRQFSNSRSEMNVSTLELGDSALYLCASSLGRDGEAFFGQGTRLTVV.

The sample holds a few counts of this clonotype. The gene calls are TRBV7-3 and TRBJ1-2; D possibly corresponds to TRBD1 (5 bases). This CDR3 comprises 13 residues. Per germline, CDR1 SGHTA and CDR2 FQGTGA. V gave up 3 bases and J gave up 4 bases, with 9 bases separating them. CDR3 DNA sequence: TGTGCCAGCAGCTTTCTCGGGGGCTATGGCTACACCTTC. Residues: CASSFLGGYGYTF.